Shown below are 27 T cell receptor beta chains from a single sample sequenced in a study of T cells after somatic rescue of genetic block (dated by TCRdb to about 2020). Receptor libraries were prepared by the immunoSEQ multiplex PCR assay. In TCRdb, the immuneACCESS table is reduced to in-frame sequences with V and J assigned. These tables do not hold every clone; where another copy was compared, an unresolved V gene accounts for under half, and the others remain unexplained. Present in this sample are about 110,000 clones, around nine tenths of which were seen just once. Roughly 1.4% of the sample is in the top ten clones. Sequenced input: peripheral blood mononuclear cells (PBMCs). Source of these receptors: a woman aged 18-35 years.

The V gene is TRBV6-5, the J gene TRBJ2-1, with D possibly being TRBD1 or TRBD2 (5 bases each). V lost 0 bases and J 3 bases, leaving 12 bases between the germline ends. This CDR3 spans 16 amino acids. Germline CDR1 reads MNHEY; CDR2 reads SVGAGI. The chain's CDR3 is CASSYSTGAVYNEQFF. Here the CDR3 DNA reads TGTGCCAGCAGTTACTCGACCGGGGCGGTCTACAATGAGCAGTTCTTC.

V gene TRBV19 combines with J gene TRBJ1-5, with TRBD1 as a possible D gene (5 bases). V gave up 5 bases and J gave up 3 bases, with 17 bases separating them. Germline-derived CDR1 and CDR2 are LNHDA and SQIVND (reference sequence). This CDR3 spans 16 amino acids. CDR3 region: CASSRQGVGPNQPQHF. CDR3 nucleotide sequence: TGTGCCAGTAGTCGGCAGGGTGTTGGGCCCAATCAGCCCCAGCATTTT.

The gene calls are TRBV19 and TRBJ2-7; the D is unclear. This CDR3 spans 14 amino acids. V dropped 3 bases and J dropped 0 bases, with 9 bases sitting between them. Germline values: CDR1 LNHDA, CDR2 SQIVND (reference sequence). CDR3: CASSMVAHSYEQYF. CDR3 nucleotide sequence: TGTGCCAGTAGTATGGTTGCCCACTCCTACGAGCAGTACTTC.

CDR3 sequence reads: CASSPGTGAYEQYF. The CDR3 DNA reads as TGTGCCAGCAGCCCCGGGACAGGGGCGTACGAGCAGTACTTC. The V and J genes are TRBV11-1 and TRBJ2-7, with 10 bases lining up with TRBD1. CDR3 length equals 14 residues. CDR1 is SGHAT and CDR2 is FQDESV in the germline V gene (reference sequence). The trim removed 5 bases at V and 4 bases at J, leaving 5 bases unmatched.

V gene TRBV28 combines with J gene TRBJ1-5; D unclear. CDR1 and CDR2 (germline): MDHEN, SYDVKM. The V end lost 7 bases, the J end lost 4 bases, and 8 bases lay between the germline ends. CDR3 size: 12 residues. Here the CDR3 reads CASKEANQPQHF. CDR3 DNA: TGTGCCAGCAAAGAAGCGAATCAGCCCCAGCATTTT.

The rearrangement joins TRBV11-2 to TRBJ1-5; maybe TRBD1 (5 bases). CDR1 and CDR2 from the germline V gene are SGHAT and FQNNGV. The ends were cut back, 5 bases at V and 1 base at J, with 12 bases in the middle. This CDR3 comprises 15 residues. The CDR3 DNA sequence: TGTGCCAGCAGCGCACAGGACGGGAGCAATCAGCCCCAGCATTTT. Translation: CASSAQDGSNQPQHF.

The chain uses TRBV6-5 and TRBJ1-6; D remains unclear. The CDR3 length is 12 residues. Trimming stripped 7 bases from V and 0 bases from J, with 1 base between. Looked up from germline, CDR1 is MNHEY and CDR2 is SVGAGI. The CDR3 nucleotides are TGTGCCAGCAACTCCTATAATTCACCCCTCCACTTT. It encodes CASNSYNSPLHF.

The chain uses TRBV11-3 and TRBJ1-3; D remains unclear. The V and J ends lost 1 base and 0 bases respectively, with 7 bases between them. The CDR3 is made up of 15 amino acids. The germline V gene encodes CDR1 SGHNT and CDR2 YENEEA. Here the CDR3 DNA reads TGTGCCAGCAGCTTAGCGGTGAGCTCTGGAAACACCATATATTTT. This encodes CASSLAVSSGNTIYF. The whole variable domain, remainder taken from reference TRBV11-3 and TRBJ1-3, is EAGVVQSPRYKIIEKKQPVAFWCNPISGHNTLYWYLQNLGQGPELLIRYENEEAVDDSQLPKDRFSAERLKGVDSTLKIQPAELGDSAVYLCASSLAVSSGNTIYFGEGSWLTVV.

This clone was seen a single time. The V and J genes are TRBV5-1 and TRBJ1-2; 11 nucleotides match TRBD1. Trimming at V came to 6 bases and at J to 8 bases, leaving 12 bases not matched to a gene. Germline V lookup: CDR1 SGHRS, CDR2 YFSETQ. The CDR3 contains 15 residues. The CDR3 loop reads CASTTTGTGGDGYTF. The CDR3 region has the DNA TGCGCCAGCACCACAACCGGGACAGGGGGGGACGGCTACACCTTC.

The CDR3 DNA sequence: TGCGCCAGCAGCCGGCTGGGACAGGGCGGTGAGACCCAGTACTTC. Amino acids: CASSRLGQGGETQYF. The V call is TRBV4-1, the J call TRBJ2-5, with TRBD1 matching over 9 bases. The CDR3 extends over 15 amino acids. The germline gives CDR1 MGHRA, CDR2 YSYEKL. Losses at the gene ends were 4 bases for V and 5 bases for J; bases not matched to a gene: 8.

This clone was detected once. The chain carries TRBV7-6 and TRBJ2-5; D is possibly TRBD2 (5 bases). The CDR3 loop spans 13 amino acids. Per the germline V gene, CDR1 is SGHVS and CDR2 is FNYEAQ. With 7 bases removed from V and 5 bases from J, the gap between germline ends came to 14 bases. In nucleotides, the CDR3 is TGTGCCAGCACAGGAGGCGCCTTTGAGACCCAGTACTTC. Translating it yields CASTGGAFETQYF.

This chain's CDR3 is CASNHRGPGVTEAFF. The CDR3 nucleotides are TGTGCCAGCAATCACAGGGGGCCAGGGGTCACTGAAGCTTTCTTT. This sequence joins TRBV2 and TRBJ1-1; 9 nucleotides align to TRBD1. The CDR3 sequence is 15 residues long. V shed 7 bases and J 4 bases; nucleotides not matched to a gene: 10. Germline values: CDR1 SNHLY, CDR2 FYNNEI.

In DNA form, the CDR3 reads TGTGCCACCAGCAGAGATGGAGCATCGAATCAGCCCCAGCATTTT. This gives the protein CATSRDGASNQPQHF. The genes are TRBV15 and TRBJ1-5; no reliable D call. The germline V and J ends were trimmed by 0 bases and 4 bases, with 10 bases remaining between them. There are 15 residues in the CDR3. Germline V gene sequence: CDR1 LNHNV, CDR2 YYDKDF (reference sequence).

The J gene is TRBJ2-5, the V gene TRBV7-2, with unresolved D. The CDR3 spans 13 residues. Trimming pared 4 bases from V and 5 bases from J, leaving 11 bases between. Per germline, CDR1 SGHTA and CDR2 FQGNSA. Here the CDR3 reads CASSSQPRETQYF. The CDR3 DNA follows: TGTGCCAGCAGCTCCCAACCTCGGGAGACCCAGTACTTC.

This chain joins TRBV6-5 and TRBJ2-7; a possible D gene is TRBD2 (5 bases). Germline loops: CDR1 MNHEY, CDR2 SVGAGI. The V end lost 3 bases, the J end lost 2 bases, and 14 bases lay between the germline ends. The CDR3 has 15 amino acids. As DNA, the CDR3 is TGTGCCAGCAGTTATAGGTTGGAGGTCCCCTACGAGCAGTACTTC. Translation: CASSYRLEVPYEQYF.

The chain is built from TRBV2 and TRBJ1-2, with D unclear. The V gene lost 10 bases and the J gene lost 4 bases, with 16 bases spanning the gap. Germline V lookup: CDR1 SNHLY, CDR2 FYNNEI. The CDR3 length is 13 residues. In DNA form, the CDR3 reads TGTGCCACAACTTTCTTGGGTGGCTATGGCTACACCTTC. It is translated as CATTFLGGYGYTF.

The V and J genes are TRBV7-2 and TRBJ1-4; the D is unclear. V lost 2 bases to trimming and J lost 7 bases, with 14 bases between them. CDR1 and CDR2 (germline): SGHTA, FQGNSA. The CDR3 runs to 15 residues. The CDR3 DNA reads as TGTGCCAGCAGCTTACGGACGGTTTATGGTGAAAAACTGTTTTTT. Translated: CASSLRTVYGEKLFF.

V and J are TRBV5-1 and TRBJ2-7, with D possibly being TRBD1 (5 bases). CDR1 and CDR2 (germline): SGHRS, YFSETQ. This CDR3 has 12 amino acids. V gave up 4 bases and J gave up 4 bases, with 9 bases separating them. The CDR3: CASSRGLYEQYF. Written as DNA, the CDR3 is TGCGCCAGCAGCAGGGGTCTTTACGAGCAGTACTTC.

The gene calls are TRBV7-6 and TRBJ1-5, with 7 bases matching TRBD1. CDR1 SGHVS and CDR2 FNYEAQ come from the germline V gene. The CDR3 length is 14 residues. J lost 4 bases, V lost 4 bases, and 4 bases had no gene match. The CDR3, as DNA: TGTGCCAGCAGCTGGGGACAGTATAATCAGCCCCAGCATTTT. Residues: CASSWGQYNQPQHF.

The chain is built from TRBV27 and TRBJ2-5; no definite D call. CDR1 is MNHEY and CDR2 is SMNVEV in the germline V gene (reference sequence). V was shortened by 9 bases and J by 2 bases, with 1 base between the two germline ends. This CDR3 is built from 9 residues. The CDR3 reads CASQETQYF. DNA for the CDR3: TGTGCCAGTCAAGAGACCCAGTACTTC.

This clone was counted a single time. The genes are TRBV7-9 and TRBJ2-1; D not certain. Deletions cut 5 bases from V and 10 bases from J, with 18 bases between. CDR3 length: 14 amino acids. Germline-derived CDR1 and CDR2 are SEHNR and FQNEAQ (reference sequence). CDR3 nucleotide sequence: TGTGCCAGCAGCCGGGTTGCGCCCGGTGAGGAGCAGTTCTTC. Translated: CASSRVAPGEEQFF.

V usage is TRBV27 and J usage is TRBJ2-3; perhaps TRBD2 as D (6 bases). Germline V lookup: CDR1 MNHEY, CDR2 SMNVEV (reference sequence). The germline V and J ends were trimmed by 7 bases and 0 bases, with 11 bases remaining between them. The CDR3 has 14 residues. CDR3 in amino acids: CASTPRGSTDTQYF. The DNA of the CDR3 is TGTGCCAGCACCCCGCGGGGTAGCACAGATACGCAGTATTTT.

The gene calls are TRBV11-3 and TRBJ2-7, with 8 bases identical to TRBD2. CDR1 SGHNT and CDR2 YENEEA come from the germline V gene. This CDR3 has 16 residues. The V gene end was trimmed by 4 bases and the J gene end by 1 base; junction bases not matched to a gene: 9. CDR3 region: CASSSFGGGPSYEQYF. In nucleotides, the CDR3 is TGTGCCAGCAGCTCCTTCGGCGGGGGGCCTTCCTACGAGCAGTACTTC.

This chain connects TRBV13 to TRBJ1-6, with a weak D call TRBD1 (5 bases). The germline V gene has CDR1 PRHDT and CDR2 FYEKMQ (reference sequence). Deletions cut 5 bases from V and 3 bases from J, with 14 bases between. The CDR3 is 16 amino acids. CDR3 sequence: CASSVKGANYNSPLHF. CDR3 coding DNA: TGTGCCAGCAGCGTAAAAGGGGCGAACTATAATTCACCCCTCCACTTT.

This sequence joins TRBV6-5 and TRBJ2-6, with 8 bases matching TRBD1. The V gene end was trimmed by 0 bases and the J gene end by 7 bases; junction bases not matched to a gene: 2. Per germline, CDR1 MNHEY and CDR2 SVGAGI. The CDR3 contains 15 residues. The DNA of the CDR3 is TGTGCCAGCAGTTACTCTGACAGGGGAGCCAACGTCCTGACTTTC. It yields the protein CASSYSDRGANVLTF.

This clone was seen more than once but under ten times. The V gene is TRBV19, the J gene TRBJ1-5, with D hard to call. The CDR3 sequence is 15 residues long. CDR1 and CDR2 (germline): LNHDA, SQIVND (reference sequence). Trimming stripped 4 bases from V and 3 bases from J, with 13 bases between. The CDR3 DNA reads TGTGCCAGTAGTAGGGATCGGGTCCCCAATCAGCCCCAGCATTTT. Its protein product is CASSRDRVPNQPQHF.

There are a few counts of this clone. This sequence joins TRBV6-4 and TRBJ1-5, with a tentative D call TRBD1 (5 bases). Germline values: CDR1 MRHNA, CDR2 SNTAGT. V shed 5 bases and J shed 1 base, with 9 bases lying between them. This CDR3 is 14 amino acids long. The CDR3 here is CASSKEGSNQPQHF. The CDR3 DNA sequence: TGTGCCAGCAGTAAGGAGGGGAGCAATCAGCCCCAGCATTTT.